The 10 T cell receptor beta chains reported below all come from one sample, sequenced in a study of T cells after yellow fever vaccination. A single record per CDR3 protein comes from TCRdb applying MiXCR to the 5' RACE reads. This sample carries some 500,000 distinct CDR3 sequences, about 13% of them seen once, and the ten largest clones take about 14%. Specimen: PBMCs, collected on the day of the yellow fever booster vaccination. The receptor source for this set is a man aged 25-45 years who received the YFV17D yellow fever vaccine.

This clonotype was observed a few times. V is TRBV5-1 and J is TRBJ1-1; perhaps TRBD1 as D (5 bases). Germline lookup yields CDR1 SGHRS and CDR2 YFSETQ. V lost 4 bases and J lost 2, with 30 bases in between. The CDR3 runs to 20 residues. CDR3 region: CASSPDTGFSNRALNTEAFF. Written as DNA, the CDR3 is TGCGCCAGCAGCCCTGATACAGGTTTCTCGAACAGAGCTCTAAACACTGAAGCTTTCTTT.

The chain employs TRBV5-1 and TRBJ2-5; D is ambiguous. Germline-derived CDR1 and CDR2 are SGHRS and YFSETQ. This CDR3 comprises 15 residues. Trimming took off 4 bases at V and 7 bases at J, with 20 bases between the two ends. This CDR3 is CASSTTLDPQRTQYF. DNA of the CDR3: TGCGCCAGCAGCACCACTCTAGATCCTCAACGGACCCAGTACTTC.

The J gene is TRBJ2-1, the V gene TRBV29-1; D call uncertain. Germline loops: CDR1 SQVTM, CDR2 ANQGSEA. V gave up 6 bases and J gave up 4 bases, with 22 bases separating them. This CDR3 comprises 16 residues. CDR3: CSVDDPARVGYNEQFF. DNA of the CDR3: TGCAGCGTCGACGACCCTGCTCGCGTGGGGTACAATGAGCAGTTCTTC.

The J gene is TRBJ2-3, the V gene TRBV7-9; 11 bases fit TRBD2. The CDR3 length is 17 residues. Trimming took 5 bases from V and 0 from J; bases not matched to a gene: 7. The germline CDR1 and CDR2 sequences are SEHNR and FQNEAQ (reference sequence). For the CDR3, the DNA is TGTGCCAGCAGCAACGGACTAGCGGGTCCTAGCACAGATACGCAGTATTTT. Its translation is CASSNGLAGPSTDTQYF.

This clonotype was recorded a few times. The chain links TRBV19 to TRBJ1-3; D is uncertain. Germline CDR1 and CDR2: LNHDA and SQIVND (reference sequence). The CDR3 spans 14 residues. Trimming took off 3 bases at V and 0 bases at J, with 6 bases between the two ends. CDR3 coding DNA: TGTGCCAGTAGTATGACATTCTCTGGAAACACCATATATTTT. It encodes CASSMTFSGNTIYF.

The genes are TRBV28 and TRBJ2-1, with 7 nucleotides matching TRBD1. Germline assignment: CDR1 MDHEN and CDR2 SYDVKM. This CDR3 is built from 14 residues. The V segment lost 4 bases and the J segment 5 bases; nucleotides outside the gene matches: 5. CDR3 sequence: CASSSTDRNNEQFF. The CDR3 DNA reads TGTGCCAGCAGTTCAACGGACAGGAACAATGAGCAGTTCTTC.

CDR3 DNA sequence: TGTGCCAGCAGCTTAATGGAGGGAACTAACTATGGCTACACCTTC. Protein product: CASSLMEGTNYGYTF. The J gene is TRBJ1-2, the V gene TRBV7-6; the D is unclear. There are 15 residues in the CDR3. V was cut by 2 bases and J by 0 bases, with 10 bases left in between. Looked up from germline, CDR1 is SGHVS and CDR2 is FNYEAQ.

The chain joins TRBV7-6 to TRBJ2-7; 7 bases agree with TRBD1. The length of the CDR3 is 15 residues. Per germline, CDR1 SGHVS and CDR2 FNYEAQ. V lost 1 base and J lost 2; bases outside the gene matches: 5. As DNA, the CDR3 is TGTGCCAGCAGCTTAGTAGATCAGGGGGCCTACGAGCAGTACTTC. Translated: CASSLVDQGAYEQYF.

In this sample, this clonotype turned up a few times. In DNA form, the CDR3 reads TGTGCCAGCAGTTTACGGGAAGCCAGCACAGATACGCAGTATTTT. It is translated as CASSLREASTDTQYF. This chain links TRBV28 with TRBJ2-3; D is perhaps TRBD2 (5 bases). Germline values: CDR1 MDHEN, CDR2 SYDVKM. The ends were cut back, 2 bases at V and 0 bases at J, with 9 bases in the middle. This CDR3 comprises 15 residues.

This chain connects TRBV7-8 to TRBJ2-7; weak D call: TRBD2 (6 bases). This CDR3 is built from 16 residues. Germline V gene data show CDR1 as SGHVS and CDR2 as FQNEAQ. Trimming stripped 0 bases from V and 0 bases from J, with 12 bases between. The CDR3 DNA reads TGTGCCAGCAGCTTAGCGTCCGACGGGAGCTCCTACGAGCAGTACTTC. Amino acid sequence: CASSLASDGSSYEQYF.